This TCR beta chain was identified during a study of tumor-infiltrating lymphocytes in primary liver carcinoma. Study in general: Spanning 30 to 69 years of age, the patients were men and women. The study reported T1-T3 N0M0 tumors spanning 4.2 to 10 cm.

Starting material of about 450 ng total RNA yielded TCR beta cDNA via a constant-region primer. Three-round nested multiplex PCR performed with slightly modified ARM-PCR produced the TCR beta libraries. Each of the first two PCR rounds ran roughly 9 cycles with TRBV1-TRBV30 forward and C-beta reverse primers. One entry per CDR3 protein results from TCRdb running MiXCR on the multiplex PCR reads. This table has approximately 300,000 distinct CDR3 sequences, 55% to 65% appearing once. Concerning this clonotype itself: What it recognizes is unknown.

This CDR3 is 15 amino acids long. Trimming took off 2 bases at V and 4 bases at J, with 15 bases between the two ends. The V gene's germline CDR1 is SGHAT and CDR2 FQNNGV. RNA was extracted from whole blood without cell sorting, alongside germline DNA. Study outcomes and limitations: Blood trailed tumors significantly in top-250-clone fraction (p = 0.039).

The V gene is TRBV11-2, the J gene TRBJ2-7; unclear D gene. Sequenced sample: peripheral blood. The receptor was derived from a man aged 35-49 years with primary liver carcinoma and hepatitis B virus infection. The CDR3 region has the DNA TGTGCCAGCAGCTTAATGTTAGTATCAGCATACGAGCAGTACTTC. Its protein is CASSLMLVSAYEQYF.